The 5 T cell receptor beta chains below were found in one sample sequenced in a study of regulatory T cells in long-lasting Graves disease. Construction of TCR beta libraries relied on iRepertoire HTBI primers and on Arm-PCR targeting CDR3 regions. TCRdb re-called the multiplex PCR reads with MiXCR, one entry per CDR3 protein. This sample has fewer than 350,000 distinct CDR3 sequences, with about a sixth found just once. Time point in this sample: newly diagnosed GD, antithyroid drugs for less than 3 months. PBMC-extracted RNA yielded the TCR library. The specimen comprised peripheral blood mononuclear cells (PBMCs), sampled at new diagnosis, from a patient treated with antithyroid drugs. The receptors here all came from a female donor with Graves disease.

Details on this clonotype: This clone may be a read error of a much larger clone one base away. The gene calls are TRBV20-1 and TRBJ2-1; D may be TRBD1 (6 bases). Germline V gene lookup returns CDR1 DFQATT and CDR2 SNEGSKA (reference sequence). The CDR3 sequence is 15 residues long. CDR3 bases: TGCAGTGCCCCGAGGGGCACGGGACAATTCGATGAGCAGTCCTTC. Its translation is CSAPRGTGQFDEQSF.

This clonotype was recorded at least ten times. The CDR3: CASSRGLAGVLTHEQYF. CDR3 DNA sequence: TGTGCCAGCAGCCGGGGACTAGCGGGAGTACTTACCCACGAGCAGTACTTC. This rearrangement joins TRBV13 to TRBJ2-7, with 14 bases fitting TRBD2. The junction had 11 bases not matched to a gene; V was cut back by 5 bases and J by 5 bases. The CDR3 runs 17 residues. The germline V gene encodes CDR1 PRHDT and CDR2 FYEKMQ (reference sequence). Drawing the rest from reference TRBV13 and TRBJ2-7, the complete variable domain is AAGVIQSPRHLIKEKRETATLKCYPIPRHDTVYWYQQGPGQDPQFLISFYEKMQSDKGSIPDRFSAQQFSDYHSELNMSSLELGDSALYFCASSRGLAGVLTHEQYFGPGTRLTVT.

Ten or more counts support this clonotype. This chain uses TRBV5-6 with TRBJ2-7; D is undetermined. Per germline, CDR1 SGHDT and CDR2 YYEEEE. Trimming pared 1 base from V and 2 bases from J, leaving 7 bases between. This CDR3 is built from 13 residues. CDR3 region: CASSLQVAYEQYF. DNA of the CDR3: TGTGCCAGCAGCTTGCAGGTGGCCTACGAGCAGTACTTC.

This clonotype was seen a handful of times. This may stem from a read error, because a much larger clone lies one nucleotide away. The rearrangement joins TRBV6-2 or TRBV6-3 to TRBJ2-5; D uncertain. The CDR3 consists of 14 residues. The germline V and J ends were trimmed by 3 bases and 4 bases, with 12 bases remaining between them. Germline CDR1 is MNHEY and CDR2 is SVGEGT. CDR3 sequence (DNA): TGTGCCAGCAGTTATGGGCCAGGTGGAGAGACCCAGTACTTC. This codes for CASSYGPGGETQYF.

The chain links TRBV2 to TRBJ2-7; 10 positions match TRBD2. This CDR3 is built from 16 residues. The V gene end was trimmed by 6 bases and the J gene end by 1 base; junction bases not matched to a gene: 9. CDR1 and CDR2 (germline): SNHLY, FYNNEI. The CDR3 here is CASSPASGSGSYEQYF. Written as DNA, the CDR3 is TGTGCCAGCAGCCCTGCTAGCGGGAGCGGGTCCTACGAGCAGTACTTC.